This T cell receptor beta chain is drawn from a study of T-cell memory formation after mild COVID-19. As for the study in general: Clustering of TCRs was largely donor specific.

Points on this clonotype: What it recognizes is unknown.

Overall study results and limits: The second-wave clones peaking on day 37 were not confirmed as SARS-CoV-2-specific.

TCRdb reanalysed the 5' RACE reads using MiXCR and keeps one entry per CDR3 protein. This sample has 200,000 to 250,000 distinct CDR3 sequences; over 7.5% occur once, and the top ten carry around 3.3%. Germline V lookup: CDR1 SGHRS, CDR2 YFSETQ. V lost 7 bases and J lost 2, with 9 bases in between. This CDR3 comprises 12 residues. The TCR was taken from a man aged 18-30 years who had mild COVID-19 (a few samples of this study predate the infection). Cell type and time point are not known. The chain couples TRBV5-1 to TRBJ2-5; D is undetermined. Material: PBMCs or a T cell subset sorted from them (not recorded which). This CDR3 reads CASYRTQETQYF. As DNA, the CDR3 is TGCGCCAGCTACAGAACACAAGAGACCCAGTACTTC. The full variable domain, completed using reference TRBV5-1 and TRBJ2-5, is KAGVTQTPRYLIKTRGQQVTLSCSPISGHRSVSWYQQTPGQGLQFLFEYFSETQRNKGNFPGRFSGRQFSNSRSEMNVSTLELGDSALYLCASYRTQETQYFGPGTRLLVL.